This entry describes one T cell receptor (beta chain). Germline trimming cut 4 bases from V and 3 bases from J; bases unmatched to any gene: 7. The CDR3 loop spans 16 amino acids. In germline, CDR1 is SGDLS, CDR2 YYNGEE. This entry belongs to a study of siplizumab effects on memory and regulatory T cells. Libraries were prepared by immunoSEQ multiplex PCR; TCRdb keeps only in-frame clonotypes and omits some of them. Altogether more than 90,000 clones are present, about 93% being singletons, with the ten largest covering about 12%. Sequencing input: non-Treg CD4+ T cells sorted from blood. The rearrangement links TRBV9 to TRBJ2-6; 7 bases match TRBD2. The sequence was obtained from a human donor in good health. This CDR3 reads CASSPTGGGGANVLTF. CDR3 coding DNA: TGTGCCAGCAGCCCTACGGGGGGAGGTGGGGCCAACGTCCTGACTTTC.